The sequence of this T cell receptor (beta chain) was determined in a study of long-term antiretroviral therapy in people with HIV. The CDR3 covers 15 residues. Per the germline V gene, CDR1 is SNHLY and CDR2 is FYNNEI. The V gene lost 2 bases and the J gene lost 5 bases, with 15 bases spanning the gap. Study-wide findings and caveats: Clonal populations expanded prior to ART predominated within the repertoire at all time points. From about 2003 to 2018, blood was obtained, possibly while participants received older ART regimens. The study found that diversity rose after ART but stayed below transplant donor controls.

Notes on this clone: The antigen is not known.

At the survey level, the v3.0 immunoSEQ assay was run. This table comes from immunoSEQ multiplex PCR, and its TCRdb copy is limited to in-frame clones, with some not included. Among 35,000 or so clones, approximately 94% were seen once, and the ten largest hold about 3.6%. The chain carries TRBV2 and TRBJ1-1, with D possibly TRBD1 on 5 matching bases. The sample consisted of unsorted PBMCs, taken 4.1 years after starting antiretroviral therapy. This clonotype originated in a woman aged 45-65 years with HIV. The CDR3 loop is CASSESGGGGTEAFF. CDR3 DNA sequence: TGTGCCAGCAGTGAATCAGGCGGGGGGGGGACTGAAGCTTTCTTT.